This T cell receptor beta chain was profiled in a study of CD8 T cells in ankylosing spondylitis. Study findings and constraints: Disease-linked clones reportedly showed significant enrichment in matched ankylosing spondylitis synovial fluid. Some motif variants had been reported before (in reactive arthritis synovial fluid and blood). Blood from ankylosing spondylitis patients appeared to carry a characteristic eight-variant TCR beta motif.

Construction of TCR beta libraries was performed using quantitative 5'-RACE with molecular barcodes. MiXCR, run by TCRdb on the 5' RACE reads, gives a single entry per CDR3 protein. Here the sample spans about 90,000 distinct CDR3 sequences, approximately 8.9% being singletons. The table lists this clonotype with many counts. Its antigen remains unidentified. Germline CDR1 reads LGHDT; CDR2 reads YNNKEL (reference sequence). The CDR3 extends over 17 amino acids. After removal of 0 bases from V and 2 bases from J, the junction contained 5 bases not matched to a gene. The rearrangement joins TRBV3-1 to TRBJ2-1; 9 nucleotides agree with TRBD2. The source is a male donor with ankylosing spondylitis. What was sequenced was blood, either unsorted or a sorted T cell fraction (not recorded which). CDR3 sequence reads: CASSQDPASGTYNEQFF. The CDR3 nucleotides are TGTGCCAGCAGCCAAGATCCGGCTAGCGGGACCTACAATGAGCAGTTCTTC.